The clone carrying this TCR beta chain was counted between two and nine times. Antigen specificity is unknown. The time point denotes: sample taken at primary tumor resection. The cohort: around 77 early-stage, untreated non-small cell lung cancer patients. Sequencing was performed on whole RNA extracted from tumor and nontumor lung tissue, or from frozen PBMC, and the material was left unsorted. These data belong to a study of spatial heterogeneity in lung cancer. As for the study in general: Averaged across combinations, each unique TCR and UMI pairing appeared more than ten times in raw reads, which were uncorrected. Study-level results: Blood carried ubiquitous expanded tumor TCRs more at resection than follow-up.

The CDR3 is 13 residues long. Trimming pared 1 base from V and 3 bases from J, leaving 6 bases between. Germline loops: CDR1 GTSNPN, CDR2 SVGIG (reference sequence). In TCRdb, the 5' RACE reads were re-called with MiXCR into one record per CDR3 protein. Of approximately 7,800 distinct CDR3 sequences in the sample, over 7.5% were seen once. The material was PBMCs, obtained at surgery. The chain carries TRBV30 and TRBJ2-2, with D uncertain. This receptor was identified in a male donor with early-stage non-small cell lung cancer. CDR3 nucleotides: TGTGCCTGGAGTGCAGCCGACACCGGGGAGCTGTTTTTT. Its translation: CAWSAADTGELFF.